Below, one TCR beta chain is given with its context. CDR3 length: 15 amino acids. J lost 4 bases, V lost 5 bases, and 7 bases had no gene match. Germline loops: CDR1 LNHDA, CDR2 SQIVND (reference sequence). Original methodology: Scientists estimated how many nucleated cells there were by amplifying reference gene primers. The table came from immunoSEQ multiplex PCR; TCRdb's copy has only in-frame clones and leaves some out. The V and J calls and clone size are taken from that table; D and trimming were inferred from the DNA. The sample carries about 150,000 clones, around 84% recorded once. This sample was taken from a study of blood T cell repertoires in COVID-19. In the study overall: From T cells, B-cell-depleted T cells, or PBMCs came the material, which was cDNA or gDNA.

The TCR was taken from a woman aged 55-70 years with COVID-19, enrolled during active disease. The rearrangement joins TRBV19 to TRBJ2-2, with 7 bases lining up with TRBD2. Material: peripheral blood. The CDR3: CASSAPSGGTGELFF. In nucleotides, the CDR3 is TGTGCCAGTAGTGCGCCTAGCGGAGGCACCGGGGAGCTGTTTTTT.